This passage covers 27 T cell receptor beta chains from one sample sequenced in a study of Graves' ophthalmopathy and Graves' hyperthyroidism. As the template, RNA transcripts were used to amplify TCR beta CDR3 regions. Scientists carried out first-round RT-PCR using HTBI primers and then a second-round multiplex PCR. TCRdb re-called the multiplex PCR reads with MiXCR, one entry per CDR3 protein. The repertoire consists of about 220,000 distinct CDR3 sequences, with roughly 21% occurring once and the leading ten covering under 55%. The material sequenced was peripheral blood. The receptors were gathered from a woman in her fifties or sixties with Graves' ophthalmopathy.

Ten or more counts support this clonotype. The CDR3 sequence is CASSEFGGETQYF. Here the CDR3 DNA reads TGTGCCAGCAGTGAATTTGGAGGCGAGACCCAGTACTTC. This sequence joins TRBV6-1 and TRBJ2-5; tentatively, D is TRBD2 (5 bases). The germline V and J ends were trimmed by 2 bases and 5 bases, with 9 bases remaining between them. The length of the CDR3 is 13 residues. From germline, CDR1 is MNHNS and CDR2 SASEGT.

This clonotype was seen only a few times. V and J are TRBV20-1 and TRBJ2-2, with 7 bases aligning to TRBD2. The CDR3 runs to 14 residues. Germline loops: CDR1 DFQATT, CDR2 SNEGSKA (reference sequence). V was clipped by 1 base and J by 1 base; unmatched bases: 0. Written as DNA, the CDR3 is TGCAGTGCTAGAGCGGGAGGGAACACCGGGGAGCTGTTTTTT. Translated, it gives CSARAGGNTGELFF.

This clonotype was observed at least ten times. The chain combines TRBV7-2 with TRBJ2-7; 10 bases line up with TRBD2. With 4 bases clipped from V and 1 base from J, the junction kept 1 base outside the gene matches. From germline, CDR1 is SGHTA and CDR2 FQGNSA. The CDR3 covers 14 residues. DNA for the CDR3: TGTGCCAGCAGCTGGGGACTAGCGTCCTACGAGCAGTACTTC. Translating it yields CASSWGLASYEQYF.

The table lists this clonotype with many counts. V usage is TRBV20-1 and J usage is TRBJ2-7; 10 bases match TRBD1. The CDR3 consists of 15 residues. With 2 bases clipped from V and 5 bases from J, the junction kept 9 bases outside the gene matches. Per germline, CDR1 DFQATT and CDR2 SNEGSKA (reference sequence). The CDR3 DNA follows: TGCAGTGCTAGAAAACGTGGGACAGGGGTGCACGAGCAGTACTTC. Encoded protein: CSARKRGTGVHEQYF.

This clonotype was counted ten times or more. The chain recombines TRBV6-4 with TRBJ2-2, with D hard to call. Germline values: CDR1 MRHNA, CDR2 SNTAGT. The V end was cut by 0 bases, the J end by 6 bases, with 5 bases between. This CDR3 region has 13 residues. CDR3 in amino acids: CASSDSSAGELFF. The CDR3 coding sequence is TGTGCCAGCAGTGACTCCAGCGCCGGGGAGCTGTTTTTT.

This clonotype was observed many times. The chain recombines TRBV5-1 with TRBJ2-2, with 10 nucleotides matching TRBD2. J lost 9 bases, V lost 0 bases, and 5 bases had no gene match. Looked up from germline, CDR1 is SGHRS and CDR2 is YFSETQ. This CDR3 is 15 amino acids long. CDR3 region: CASSLEGLASRELFF. The CDR3 DNA is TGCGCCAGCAGCTTGGAGGGACTAGCGTCCCGGGAGCTGTTTTTT.

In its sample, this clonotype was seen a few times. The CDR3 loop is CASIDSSKGQINTEAFF. As DNA, the CDR3 is TGTGCCAGCATTGATAGTTCGAAGGGACAGATAAACACTGAAGCTTTCTTT. This chain joins TRBV12-3 or TRBV12-4 and TRBJ1-1; 7 bases are shared with TRBD1. V was clipped by 7 bases and J by 2 bases; unmatched bases: 16. The length of the CDR3 is 17 residues.

In its sample, this clonotype was seen many times. The chain uses TRBV11-2 and TRBJ2-3; 11 bases match TRBD2. Germline assignment: CDR1 SGHAT and CDR2 FQNNGV. V lost 5 bases, J lost 8 bases, and 9 bases stayed unmatched. This CDR3 is 15 amino acids long. The DNA of the CDR3 is TGTGCCAGCAGCACGTCTAGCGGGGGGCAAGGTACGCAGTATTTT. Its translation is CASSTSSGGQGTQYF.

This clonotype was recorded at least ten times. The rearrangement uses TRBV6-2 or TRBV6-3 and TRBJ2-5; 11 positions match TRBD1. V was pared by 2 bases and J by 0 bases, with 5 bases of the junction left unmatched. The CDR3 contains 17 residues. Germline assignment: CDR1 MNHEY and CDR2 SVGEGT. Here the CDR3 DNA reads TGTGCCAGCAGTTACCGGACAGGGGGCAAGTACCAAGAGACCCAGTACTTC. Translating gives CASSYRTGGKYQETQYF.

This clonotype was counted many times. The chain carries TRBV6-2 or TRBV6-3 and TRBJ2-7; D is ambiguous. V lost 3 bases, J lost 0 bases, and 21 bases lay in between. The CDR3 has 18 residues. The germline V gene has CDR1 MNHEY and CDR2 SVGEGT. CDR3 sequence (DNA): TGTGCCAGCAGTTATACAGTCGGAAGTAGCTCTAGCTCCTACGAGCAGTACTTC. As protein: CASSYTVGSSSSSYEQYF.

This chain joins TRBV6-5 and TRBJ1-1, with D tentatively TRBD1 (6 bases). Trimming stripped 8 bases from V and 5 bases from J, with 21 bases between. Looked up from germline, CDR1 is MNHEY and CDR2 is SVGAGI. The CDR3 is 15 residues long. In DNA form, the CDR3 reads TGTGCCAGCGGCCCCGGGGGCGCGATGACAACTGAAGCTTTCTTT. This gives the protein CASGPGGAMTTEAFF.

This clonotype has a count of ten or more. This chain links TRBV6-1 with TRBJ2-5, with TRBD2 identical over 13 bases. CDR3 length equals 18 residues. Germline V lookup: CDR1 MNHNS, CDR2 SASEGT. Trimming removed 4 bases from V and 2 bases from J; junction bases left unmatched: 10. CDR3 DNA sequence: TGTGCCAGCAGTGGTGGGGTTAGGGGACTAGCGGGACAAGAGACCCAGTACTTC. Protein sequence: CASSGGVRGLAGQETQYF.

This clonotype showed up many times. The V gene is TRBV29-1, the J gene TRBJ2-7; 7 nucleotides match TRBD2. The CDR3 totals 13 residues. From germline, CDR1 is SQVTM and CDR2 ANQGSEA. Trimming took 5 bases from V and 7 from J; bases not matched to a gene: 11. The CDR3 sequence: CSVILGEAGEQYF. The CDR3 DNA is TGCAGCGTTATCTTGGGAGAAGCGGGGGAGCAGTACTTC.

The sample holds many counts of this clonotype. The chain is built from TRBV19 and TRBJ2-5, with D possibly being TRBD1 (6 bases). The germline CDR1 and CDR2 sequences are LNHDA and SQIVND (reference sequence). The CDR3 has 14 amino acids. Trimming took 3 bases from V and 5 from J, leaving 13 bases between them. The chain's CDR3 is CASSIYRDGETQYF. DNA for the CDR3: TGTGCCAGTAGTATTTACAGGGACGGCGAGACCCAGTACTTC.

At least ten counts were recorded for this clonotype. The chain joins TRBV6-5 to TRBJ1-2, with 11 bases matching TRBD1. V shed 6 bases, J shed 8 bases, and the junction held 11 bases outside the gene matches. In germline, CDR1 is MNHEY, CDR2 SVGAGI. There are 15 residues in the CDR3. The CDR3 bases are TGTGCCAGCAGATACACCGGACAGGGGGCATTAGGCTACACCTTC. It translates to CASRYTGQGALGYTF.

V is TRBV19 and J is TRBJ1-5; D not certain. The CDR3 has 13 residues. Germline V gene lookup returns CDR1 LNHDA and CDR2 SQIVND (reference sequence). Trimming pared 10 bases from V and 4 bases from J, leaving 14 bases between. CDR3 amino acids: CATGARGNQPQHF. CDR3 coding DNA: TGTGCCACCGGTGCGCGTGGAAATCAGCCCCAGCATTTT.

This clonotype was detected ten times or more. The chain recombines TRBV20-1 with TRBJ1-5; 8 bases fit TRBD1. V shed 5 bases and J 9 bases; nucleotides not matched to a gene: 9. CDR3 length equals 13 residues. Germline V gene sequence: CDR1 DFQATT, CDR2 SNEGSKA (reference sequence). CDR3 coding DNA: TGCAGTGCTTCCGGACAGGGCATCCCGCCCCAGCATTTT. Its protein product is CSASGQGIPPQHF.

This clonotype has a count of ten or more. The chain carries TRBV6-1 and TRBJ1-5; D unclear. CDR3 length equals 15 residues. Germline CDR1 MNHNS, CDR2 SASEGT. With 8 bases removed from V and 3 bases from J, the gap between germline ends came to 17 bases. This chain's CDR3 is CASVETAAPNQPQHF. The CDR3 DNA follows: TGTGCCAGCGTGGAGACCGCCGCACCCAATCAGCCCCAGCATTTT.

This clonotype was counted a few times. The chain links TRBV5-1 to TRBJ2-2, with no clear D. The CDR3 is 14 residues long. Per germline, CDR1 SGHRS and CDR2 YFSETQ. Trimming cost V 0 bases and J 7 bases, with 10 bases left between them. CDR3 region: CASSLGGTFGELFF. DNA of the CDR3: TGCGCCAGCAGCTTGGGCGGCACTTTCGGGGAGCTGTTTTTT.

This clonotype was seen repeatedly, ten times or more. The chain couples TRBV9 to TRBJ1-1; D uncertain. The CDR3 extends over 9 amino acids. V was pared by 7 bases and J by 3 bases, with 1 base between. The germline CDR1 and CDR2 sequences are SGDLS and YYNGEE. CDR3 sequence: CASDTEAFF. The CDR3 region has the DNA TGTGCCAGCGACACTGAAGCTTTCTTT.

Many counts were recorded for this clonotype. The CDR3 reads CASSHLGLAGETQYF. Here the CDR3 DNA reads TGTGCCAGCAGCCACCTTGGACTAGCGGGAGAGACCCAGTACTTC. This rearrangement joins TRBV14 to TRBJ2-5; 11 nucleotides align to TRBD2. Germline V gene sequence: CDR1 SGHDN, CDR2 FVKESK. The J segment lost 4 bases and the V segment lost 3 bases, leaving 4 bases of the junction unmatched. The CDR3 runs to 15 residues.

The chain combines TRBV12-3 or TRBV12-4 with TRBJ1-1; TRBD1 agrees at 8 bases. The CDR3 is 14 amino acids. The J segment lost 5 bases and the V segment lost 6 bases, leaving 8 bases of the junction unmatched. CDR3 in amino acids: CASSPGGEPTEAFF. For the CDR3, the DNA is TGTGCCAGCAGCCCAGGGGGCGAGCCGACTGAAGCTTTCTTT.

This clonotype was observed many times. V usage is TRBV4-1 and J usage is TRBJ2-7, with D perhaps matching TRBD2 (7 bases). Per germline, CDR1 MGHRA and CDR2 YSYEKL. Trimming left V 1 base short and J 5 bases short, with 15 bases between. This CDR3 has 15 residues. CDR3 amino acids: CASSQGRGGINEQYF. The CDR3 nucleotides read TGCGCCAGCAGCCAAGGACGCGGGGGCATTAACGAGCAGTACTTC.

Ten or more counts support this clonotype. The DNA for the CDR3 is TGCAGTGCTAGAGATAGGCTAGACTACGAGCAGTACTTC. Amino acids: CSARDRLDYEQYF. The chain joins TRBV20-1 to TRBJ2-7; D not certain. Germline CDR1 is DFQATT and CDR2 is SNEGSKA (reference sequence). V shed 0 bases and J shed 3 bases, with 9 bases lying between them. The CDR3 is made up of 13 amino acids.

This chain uses TRBV6-1 with TRBJ1-1; D is unclear. The CDR3 contains 14 residues. Germline CDR1 is MNHNS and CDR2 is SASEGT. V lost 8 bases and J lost 3, with 16 bases in between. The CDR3 reads CASGVAGRDTEAFF. The CDR3 region has the DNA TGTGCCAGCGGAGTAGCGGGGAGGGACACTGAAGCTTTCTTT.

This chain uses TRBV15 with TRBJ2-4; tentatively, D is TRBD2 (5 bases). Germline V gene sequence: CDR1 LNHNV, CDR2 YYDKDF (reference sequence). The CDR3 runs 14 residues. V was shortened by 2 bases and J by 6 bases, with 11 bases between the two germline ends. The CDR3 protein is CATSRREAGNIQYF. CDR3 coding DNA: TGTGCCACCAGCAGACGAGAGGCGGGAAACATTCAGTACTTC.

This clonotype appeared many times. Here the CDR3 DNA reads TGTGCCAGCAGTGGCCTAGGTGGCGGGAGTGGGTACTACGAGCAGTACTTC. As protein: CASSGLGGGSGYYEQYF. The chain has TRBV28 and TRBJ2-7; 7 bases agree with TRBD2. The CDR3 runs to 17 residues. CDR1 and CDR2 from the germline V gene are MDHEN and SYDVKM. After removal of 5 bases from V and 3 bases from J, the junction contained 16 bases not matched to a gene.